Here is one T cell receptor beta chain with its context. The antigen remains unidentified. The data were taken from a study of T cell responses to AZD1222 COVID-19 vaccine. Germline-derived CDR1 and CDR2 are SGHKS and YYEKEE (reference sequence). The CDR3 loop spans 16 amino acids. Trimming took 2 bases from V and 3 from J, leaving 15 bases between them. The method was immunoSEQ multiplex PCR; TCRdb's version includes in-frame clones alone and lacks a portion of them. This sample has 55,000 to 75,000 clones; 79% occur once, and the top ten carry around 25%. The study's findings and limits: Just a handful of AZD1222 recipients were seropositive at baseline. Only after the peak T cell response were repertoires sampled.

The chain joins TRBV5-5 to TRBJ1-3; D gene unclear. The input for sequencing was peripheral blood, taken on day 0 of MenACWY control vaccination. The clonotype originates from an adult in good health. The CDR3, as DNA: TGTGCCAGCAGCTTTGGCGTTTTGGTTAGTGGAAACACCATATATTTT. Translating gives CASSFGVLVSGNTIYF.